The 12 T cell receptor beta chains presented below share a single source sample, sequenced in a study of vaccination and CD4 T cells after COVID-19. Regarding treatment: approximately 11-day PBMC culture with coronavirus spike peptide pools or control peptides (ViraFEST assay). The antigens these receptors bind are not known. The Oncomine TCR Beta short-read assay generated sequence data from the DNA of cultured CD4+ T cells. TCRdb analysed the PCR reads with MiXCR anew, one entry per CDR3 protein. Seen here are 9,000 to 13,000 distinct CDR3 sequences, approximately 70% observed once, and the top ten hold 7.5% to 9.5%. Specimen: CD4+ T cells from blood, cultured in vitro. The receptors stem from a human donor who had recovered from COVID-19.

In DNA, the CDR3 is TGTGCCAGCAGCTCCCAGGGATTGAACACCGGGGAGCTGTTTTTT. This encodes CASSSQGLNTGELFF. This chain links TRBV7-2 with TRBJ2-2; possible D gene TRBD1, 5 bases. V shed 4 bases and J shed 1 base, with 10 bases lying between them. CDR3 length equals 15 residues. CDR1 and CDR2 from the germline V gene are SGHTA and FQGNSA.

This clonotype came up a few times. The V call is TRBV20-1, the J call TRBJ2-5, with D perhaps TRBD1 or TRBD2 (5 bases each). This CDR3 comprises 11 residues. Germline CDR1 and CDR2: DFQATT and SNEGSKA (reference sequence). The CDR3 loop reads CSKRGVETQYF. The CDR3 bases are TGCAGCAAAAGAGGGGTAGAGACCCAGTACTTC.

The V and J genes are TRBV30 and TRBJ1-6, with D unresolved. The germline V gene has CDR1 GTSNPN and CDR2 SVGIG (reference sequence). The V end lost 4 bases, the J end lost 8 bases, and 18 bases lay between the germline ends. The CDR3 extends over 15 amino acids. CDR3 sequence reads: CAWIGRPSPDSPLHF. The CDR3 DNA sequence: TGTGCCTGGATCGGGCGTCCATCCCCGGATTCACCCCTCCACTTT.

J is TRBJ2-3 and V is TRBV7-9; D possibly corresponds to TRBD1 (5 bases). V was shortened by 8 bases and J by 0 bases, with 15 bases between the two germline ends. Germline lookup yields CDR1 SEHNR and CDR2 FQNEAQ (reference sequence). The CDR3 consists of 15 residues. The CDR3 here is CASALGARSTDTQYF. CDR3 DNA: TGTGCCAGCGCCCTAGGGGCGAGGAGCACAGATACGCAGTATTTT.

The chain links TRBV7-2 to TRBJ2-1; D unresolved. Germline assignment: CDR1 SGHTA and CDR2 FQGNSA. CDR3 size: 11 residues. Trimming pared 2 bases from V and 8 bases from J, leaving 4 bases between. The CDR3 region has the DNA TGTGCCAGCAGCTTAAACCATGAGCAGTTCTTC. Protein product: CASSLNHEQFF. The variable domain in full, completed from reference TRBV7-2 and TRBJ2-1, reads GAGVSQSPSNKVTEKGKDVELRCDPISGHTALYWYRQSLGQGLEFLIYFQGNSAPDKSGLPSDRFSAERTGGSVSTLTIQRTQQEDSAVYLCASSLNHEQFFGPGTRLTVL.

The chain couples TRBV7-9 to TRBJ1-1, with a tentative D call TRBD1 (5 bases). The CDR3 is made up of 13 amino acids. Trimming removed 1 base at V and 5 bases at J, with 8 bases between. Per germline, CDR1 SEHNR and CDR2 FQNEAQ (reference sequence). The CDR3 spells CASSLGGDTEAFF. CDR3 DNA sequence: TGTGCCAGCAGCTTAGGGGGGGATACTGAAGCTTTCTTT.

This clonotype has only a few counts. J is TRBJ2-3 and V is TRBV20-1; D possibly corresponds to TRBD2 (6 bases). The CDR3 consists of 12 residues. CDR1 is DFQATT and CDR2 is SNEGSKA in the germline V gene (reference sequence). The ends were cut back, 6 bases at V and 6 bases at J, with 13 bases in the middle. The CDR3 bases are TGCAGTGCCCCCAAGAGCGGGGATACGCAGTATTTT. Residues: CSAPKSGDTQYF.

The chain joins TRBV19 to TRBJ1-1; possibly TRBD1 for D (5 bases). The CDR3 runs 15 residues. V lost 6 bases and J 4 bases, leaving 18 bases between the germline ends. CDR1 LNHDA and CDR2 SQIVND come from the germline V gene (reference sequence). CDR3 region: CASSPGPQGGTEAFF. Written as DNA, the CDR3 is TGTGCCAGTAGCCCCGGCCCGCAGGGAGGCACTGAAGCTTTCTTT.

The gene calls are TRBV6-2 or TRBV6-3 and TRBJ1-5; 9 bases are shared with TRBD1. Trimming at V came to 9 bases and at J to 7 bases, leaving 7 bases not matched to a gene. There are 13 residues in the CDR3. Germline V CDR1 and CDR2: MNHEY, SVGEGT. The CDR3 bases are TGTGCCAGAGACACAGGGGGCAGGCAGCCCCAGCATTTT. It translates to CARDTGGRQPQHF.

The chain has TRBV6-1 and TRBJ1-6; perhaps TRBD1 as D (6 bases). Germline loops: CDR1 MNHNS, CDR2 SASEGT. The CDR3 totals 14 residues. The V end lost 7 bases, the J end lost 7 bases, and 14 bases lay between the germline ends. DNA of the CDR3: TGTGCCAGCACTTCAGGGGTGCGGAATTCACCCCTCCACTTT. Its protein product is CASTSGVRNSPLHF.

This clonotype was picked up one time. The chain uses TRBV20-1 and TRBJ2-1; the match to TRBD2 covers 8 bases. This CDR3 is built from 15 residues. The junction had 15 bases not matched to a gene; V was cut back by 0 bases and J by 14 bases. Germline V gene lookup returns CDR1 DFQATT and CDR2 SNEGSKA (reference sequence). This CDR3 reads CSARDSSGRLWAEFF. DNA of the CDR3: TGCAGTGCTAGAGATTCCAGCGGGAGATTGTGGGCGGAGTTCTTC.

This rearrangement joins TRBV28 to TRBJ2-1, with 10 nucleotides matching TRBD2. Germline trimming cut 6 bases from V and 4 bases from J; bases unmatched to any gene: 9. CDR3 length equals 16 residues. CDR1 and CDR2 from the germline V gene are MDHEN and SYDVKM. CDR3 coding DNA: TGTGCCAGCAGGCACCGGTTAGCGGGAGGTTACAATGAGCAGTTCTTC. Translation: CASRHRLAGGYNEQFF.